This T cell receptor beta chain was identified in a study of cytomegalovirus exposure and HLA in healthy donors. Study-wide points: The sole available immune exposure information was CMV serostatus.

13 Jbeta primers and 60 Vbeta primers were used for the PCR. Assay: immunoSEQ multiplex PCR; the TCRdb copy retains only in-frame clones and omits some. The sample lists about 100,000 clones; 60% to 75% were seen once. Concerning this clone: Antigen specificity is unknown.

The specimen sequenced was PBMCs. The TCR sequence derives from a woman aged 40-49 years in good health and CMV-seronegative.

CDR3: CASSVDPGGGEAFF. The CDR3 DNA follows: TGTGCCAGCAGCGTAGACCCAGGTGGAGGTGAAGCTTTCTTT. The gene calls are TRBV9 and TRBJ1-1; D gene ambiguous. CDR3 length equals 14 residues. The V and J ends lost 0 bases and 7 bases respectively, with 13 bases between them. The germline CDR1 and CDR2 sequences are SGDLS and YYNGEE.